The clone carrying this T cell receptor (beta chain) was picked up a small number of times. What it binds is unknown. The sample originates from a study of identical twins. This CDR3 has 13 amino acids. Germline CDR1 SQVTM, CDR2 ANQGSEA. V was pared by 7 bases and J by 0 bases, with 5 bases of the junction left unmatched. TCRdb re-analysed the 5' RACE reads in MiXCR, keeping a single row per CDR3 protein. The sample contains hundreds of thousands of distinct CDR3 sequences, 9% to 15% of which appear only once. Findings of the study overall: Within beta out-of-frame sequences, the excess sharing observed between twins was weaker. Twin-shared out-of-frame alpha sequences were enriched for low generation probability. It was cross-sectional statistical analysis, not following the same donors, that the conclusions relied on.

This sample also appeared in a second study, on yellow fever vaccine responses in identical twins.

The receptor comes from a woman under 30 in good health. Sequencing was performed on PBMCs. V usage is TRBV29-1 and J usage is TRBJ2-5; 7 bases map to TRBD1. CDR3 sequence: CSGWTGNQETQYF. CDR3 DNA sequence: TGCAGCGGCTGGACAGGAAACCAAGAGACCCAGTACTTC.